This T cell receptor (beta chain) was identified in a study of human T cells and chemical hapten exposure. Unique molecular identifiers were attached to individual cDNA molecules within the library. In the authors' workflow: Samples had a median of around 100,000 TCRs, ranging roughly 23,224 to 690,600. A single record per CDR3 protein comes from TCRdb applying MiXCR to the 5' RACE reads. The V and J calls and clone size are TCRdb's, not the authors'. Among more than 60,000 distinct CDR3 sequences listed, about 15% were seen once. Notes on this clonotype: The target antigen is unknown.

The study, taken as a whole, reports: After DPC sensitization, TCRs above 1 in 1000 frequency showed no change.

The authors' total RNA extraction used unfractionated whole blood. Germline V lookup: CDR1 KGHSH, CDR2 LQKENI. V lost 0 bases to trimming and J lost 5 bases, with 10 bases between them. The CDR3 length is 14 residues. The V and J genes are TRBV18 and TRBJ2-5; no firm D call. This clonotype originated in a female donor in good health. CDR3 nucleotides: TGTGCCAGCTCACCACCGGGCGGTTCGGAGACCCAGTACTTC. It codes for CASSPPGGSETQYF.